This TCR beta chain is from a study of long-term antiretroviral therapy in people with HIV. The libraries were made with immunoSEQ v3.0 at survey level. Sequencing targeted roughly 35,000-55,000 T-cell genomes per sample. The method was immunoSEQ multiplex PCR; TCRdb's version includes in-frame clones alone and lacks a portion of them. This sample has some 25,000 clones, with 65% to 85% found just once. The germline V gene encodes CDR1 MDHEN and CDR2 SYDVKM. The CDR3 has 16 residues. Deletions cut 5 bases from V and 0 bases from J, with 15 bases between. Sequenced here: unsorted PBMCs, sampled approximately 4.1 years after starting antiretroviral therapy. The TCR comes from a young man with HIV. This sequence joins TRBV28 and TRBJ2-3; a possible D gene is TRBD1 (6 bases). The CDR3 DNA reads as TGTGCCAGCAGTCGGGACACTCTTACTAGCACAGATACGCAGTATTTT. Amino acid sequence: CASSRDTLTSTDTQYF.